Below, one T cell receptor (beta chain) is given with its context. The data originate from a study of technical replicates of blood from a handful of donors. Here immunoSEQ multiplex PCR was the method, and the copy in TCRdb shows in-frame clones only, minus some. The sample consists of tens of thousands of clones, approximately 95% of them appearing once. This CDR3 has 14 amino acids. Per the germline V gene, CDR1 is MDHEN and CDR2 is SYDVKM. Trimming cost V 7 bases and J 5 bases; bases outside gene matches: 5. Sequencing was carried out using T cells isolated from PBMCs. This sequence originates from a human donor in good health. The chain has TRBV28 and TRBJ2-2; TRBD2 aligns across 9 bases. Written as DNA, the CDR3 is TGTGCCAGCACCTTTCTAGCGGGAACCGGGGAGCTGTTTTTT. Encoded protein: CASTFLAGTGELFF.